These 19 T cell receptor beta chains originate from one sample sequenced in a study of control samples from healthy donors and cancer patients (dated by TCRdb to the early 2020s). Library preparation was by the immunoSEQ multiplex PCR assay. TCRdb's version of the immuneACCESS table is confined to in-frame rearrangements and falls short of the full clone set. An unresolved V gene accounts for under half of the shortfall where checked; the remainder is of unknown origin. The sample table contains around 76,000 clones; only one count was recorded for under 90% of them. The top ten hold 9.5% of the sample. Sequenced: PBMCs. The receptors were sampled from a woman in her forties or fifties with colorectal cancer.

The CDR3 loop reads CASTDRGSHNEQFF. CDR3 DNA sequence: TGTGCCAGTACCGACAGGGGTTCCCACAATGAGCAGTTCTTC. The chain joins TRBV19 to TRBJ2-1, with 8 positions matching TRBD1. This CDR3 comprises 14 residues. Germline V gives CDR1 LNHDA, CDR2 SQIVND (reference sequence). After removal of 7 bases from V and 5 bases from J, the junction contained 7 bases not matched to a gene.

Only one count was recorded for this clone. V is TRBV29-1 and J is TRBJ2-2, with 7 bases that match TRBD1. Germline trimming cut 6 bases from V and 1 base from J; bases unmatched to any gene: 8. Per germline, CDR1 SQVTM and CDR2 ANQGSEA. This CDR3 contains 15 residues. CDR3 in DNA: TGCAGCGTCACCGGGACAGCCTTGAACACCGGGGAGCTGTTTTTT. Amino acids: CSVTGTALNTGELFF.

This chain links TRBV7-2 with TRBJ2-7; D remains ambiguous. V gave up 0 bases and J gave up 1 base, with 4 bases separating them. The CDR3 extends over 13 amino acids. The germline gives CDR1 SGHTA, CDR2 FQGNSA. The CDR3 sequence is CASSLAESYEQYV. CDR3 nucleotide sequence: TGTGCCAGCAGCTTAGCGGAATCCTACGAGCAGTACGTC.

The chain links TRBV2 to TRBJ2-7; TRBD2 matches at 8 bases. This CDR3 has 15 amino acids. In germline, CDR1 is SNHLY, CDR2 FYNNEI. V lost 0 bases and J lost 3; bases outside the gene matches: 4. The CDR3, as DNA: TGTGCCAGCAGTGAAGCGGAAACTAGCGGCTACGAGCAGTACGTC. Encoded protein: CASSEAETSGYEQYV.

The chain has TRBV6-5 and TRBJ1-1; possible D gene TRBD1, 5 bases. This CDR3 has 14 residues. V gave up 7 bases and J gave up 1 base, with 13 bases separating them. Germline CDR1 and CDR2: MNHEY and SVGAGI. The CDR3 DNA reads TGTGCCAGCACGATCGCCGGGACGAACACTGAAGCTTTCTTT. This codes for CASTIAGTNTEAFF.

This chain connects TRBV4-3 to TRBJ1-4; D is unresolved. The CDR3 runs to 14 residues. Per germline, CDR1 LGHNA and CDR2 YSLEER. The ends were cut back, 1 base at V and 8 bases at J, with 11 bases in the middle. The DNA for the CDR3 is TGCGCCAGCAGCCAAGGAATAAAGGGCGAAAAACTGTTTTTT. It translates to CASSQGIKGEKLFF.

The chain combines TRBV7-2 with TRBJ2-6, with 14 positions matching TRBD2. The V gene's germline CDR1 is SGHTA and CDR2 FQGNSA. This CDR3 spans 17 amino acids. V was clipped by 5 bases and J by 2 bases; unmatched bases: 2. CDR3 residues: CASSGGLAGAGANVLTF. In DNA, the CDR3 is TGTGCCAGCAGCGGGGGACTAGCGGGGGCTGGGGCCAACGTCCTGACTTTC. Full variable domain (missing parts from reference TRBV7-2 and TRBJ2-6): GAGVSQSPSNKVTEKGKDVELRCDPISGHTALYWYRQSLGQGLEFLIYFQGNSAPDKSGLPSDRFSAERTGGSVSTLTIQRTQQEDSAVYLCASSGGLAGAGANVLTFGAGSRLTVL.

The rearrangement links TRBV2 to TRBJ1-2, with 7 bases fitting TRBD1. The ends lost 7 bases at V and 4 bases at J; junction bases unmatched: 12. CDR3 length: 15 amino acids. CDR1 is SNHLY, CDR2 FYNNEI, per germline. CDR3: CASNLRGGEGYGYTF. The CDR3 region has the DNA TGTGCCAGCAATCTCAGAGGGGGCGAGGGCTATGGCTACACCTTC.

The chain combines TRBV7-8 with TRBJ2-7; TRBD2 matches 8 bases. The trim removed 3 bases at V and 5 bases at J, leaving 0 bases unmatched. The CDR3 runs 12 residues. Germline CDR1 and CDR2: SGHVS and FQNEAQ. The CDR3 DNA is TGTGCCAGCAGCTTTAGCGGGAACGAGCAGTACGTC. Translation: CASSFSGNEQYV.

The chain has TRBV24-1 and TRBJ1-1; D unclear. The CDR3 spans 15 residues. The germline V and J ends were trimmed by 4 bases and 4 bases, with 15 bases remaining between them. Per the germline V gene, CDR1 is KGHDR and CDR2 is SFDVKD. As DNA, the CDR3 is TGTGCCACCAGTGACTCCCGGGATGGAGGCACTGAAGCTTTCTTT. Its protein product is CATSDSRDGGTEAFF.

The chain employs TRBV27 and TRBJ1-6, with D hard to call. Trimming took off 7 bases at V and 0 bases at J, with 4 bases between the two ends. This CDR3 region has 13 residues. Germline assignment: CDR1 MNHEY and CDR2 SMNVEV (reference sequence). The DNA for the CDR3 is TGTGCCAGCATGAGCTCCTATAATTCACCCCTCCACTTT. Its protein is CASMSSYNSPLHF.

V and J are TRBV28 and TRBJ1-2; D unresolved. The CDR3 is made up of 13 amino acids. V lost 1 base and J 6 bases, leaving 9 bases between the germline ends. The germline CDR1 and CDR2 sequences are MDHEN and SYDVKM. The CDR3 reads CASSLSGLNGYTF. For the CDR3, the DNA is TGTGCCAGCAGTTTATCTGGGCTCAATGGCTACACCTTC.

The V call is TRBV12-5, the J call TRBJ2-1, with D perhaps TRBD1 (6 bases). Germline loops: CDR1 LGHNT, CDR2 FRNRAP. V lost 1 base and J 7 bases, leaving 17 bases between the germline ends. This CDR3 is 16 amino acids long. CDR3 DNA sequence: TGTGCTAGTGGTTTGGGGACAGTTCTAACGTTGAATGAGCAGTTCTTC. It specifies CASGLGTVLTLNEQFF.

The CDR3: CASTSGRETQYF. The CDR3 DNA reads TGTGCCAGCACCTCCGGGAGGGAGACCCAGTACTTC. The V call is TRBV6-5, the J call TRBJ2-5; TRBD2 agrees at 7 bases. Trimming at V came to 7 bases and at J to 5 bases, leaving 4 bases not matched to a gene. CDR1 MNHEY and CDR2 SVGAGI come from the germline V gene. The CDR3 is made up of 12 amino acids.

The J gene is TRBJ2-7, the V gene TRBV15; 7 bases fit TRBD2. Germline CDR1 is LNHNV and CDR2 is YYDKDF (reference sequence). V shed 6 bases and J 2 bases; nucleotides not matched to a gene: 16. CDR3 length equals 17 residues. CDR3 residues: CATRGGVGPGGTYEQYV. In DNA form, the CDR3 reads TGTGCCACCAGGGGGGGGGTAGGGCCCGGAGGCACCTACGAGCAGTACGTC.

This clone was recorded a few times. This CDR3 is CAWSFSRQGWDQPQHF. DNA for the CDR3: TGTGCCTGGAGTTTCTCTCGACAGGGCTGGGATCAGCCCCAGCATTTT. The chain has TRBV30 and TRBJ1-5; 7 bases agree with TRBD1. CDR1 and CDR2 (germline): GTSNPN, SVGIG (reference sequence). J lost 5 bases, V lost 2 bases, and 12 bases had no gene match. CDR3 length equals 16 residues.

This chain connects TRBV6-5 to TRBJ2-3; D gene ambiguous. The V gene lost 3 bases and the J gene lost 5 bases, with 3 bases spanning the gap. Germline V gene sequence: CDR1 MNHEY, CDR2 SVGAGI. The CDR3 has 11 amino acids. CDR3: CASSYQDTQYF. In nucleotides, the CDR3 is TGTGCCAGCAGTTATCAAGATACGCAGTATTTT.

The CDR3 is CASSPSRSGGLYEQFF. DNA for the CDR3: TGTGCCAGCAGCCCCTCTAGAAGCGGGGGGCTCTATGAGCAGTTCTTC. The chain uses TRBV7-8 and TRBJ2-1, with 9 bases aligning to TRBD2. CDR3 length: 16 residues. V lost 5 bases to trimming and J lost 8 bases; unmatched junction nucleotides: 13. Germline V gene data show CDR1 as SGHVS and CDR2 as FQNEAQ.

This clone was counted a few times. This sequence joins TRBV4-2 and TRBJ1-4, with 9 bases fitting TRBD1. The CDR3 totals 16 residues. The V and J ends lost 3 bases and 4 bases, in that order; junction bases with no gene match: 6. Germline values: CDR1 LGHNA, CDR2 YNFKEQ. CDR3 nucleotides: TGTGCCAGCAGCCAGGAACCGGGACAGGGTAATGAAAAACTGTTTTTT. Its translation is CASSQEPGQGNEKLFF.